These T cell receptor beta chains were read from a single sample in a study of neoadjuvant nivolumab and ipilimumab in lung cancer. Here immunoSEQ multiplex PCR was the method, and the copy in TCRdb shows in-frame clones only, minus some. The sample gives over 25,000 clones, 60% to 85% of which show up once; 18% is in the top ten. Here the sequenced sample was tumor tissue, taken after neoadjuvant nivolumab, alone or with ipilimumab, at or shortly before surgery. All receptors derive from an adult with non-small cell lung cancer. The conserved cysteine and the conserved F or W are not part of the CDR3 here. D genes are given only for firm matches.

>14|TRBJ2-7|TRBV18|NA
ASSPQGPGPSYEQY
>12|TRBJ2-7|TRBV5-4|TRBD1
ASSLGDRAYEQY
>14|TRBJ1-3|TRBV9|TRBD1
ASSVGTGTVGNTIY
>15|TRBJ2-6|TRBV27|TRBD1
ASSLTPTGGGANVLT
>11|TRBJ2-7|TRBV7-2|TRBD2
ASSTLAGYEQY
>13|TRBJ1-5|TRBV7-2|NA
ASSLLSRQLTPQH
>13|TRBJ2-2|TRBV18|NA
ASSPGQLDTGELF
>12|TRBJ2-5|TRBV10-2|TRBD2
ASKVAGGQETQY
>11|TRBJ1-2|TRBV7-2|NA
ASSQTSRAGYT
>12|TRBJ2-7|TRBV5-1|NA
ASSSGIETYEQY
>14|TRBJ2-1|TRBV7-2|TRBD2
ASSSLIAGSYNEQF
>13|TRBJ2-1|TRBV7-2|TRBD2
ASSATSGPYNEQF
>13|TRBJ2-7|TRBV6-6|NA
ASSPDSAGGGEQY
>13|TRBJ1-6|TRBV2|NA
ASSGRESYNSPLH
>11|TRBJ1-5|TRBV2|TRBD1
ASSKGQNQPQH
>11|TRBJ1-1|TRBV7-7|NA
ASSTSWGTEAF
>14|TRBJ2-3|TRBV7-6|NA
ASSPAGGGNTDTQY
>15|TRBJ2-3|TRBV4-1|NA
ASSQGGATGSTDTQY
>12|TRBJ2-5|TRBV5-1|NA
ASSRDGGSETQY
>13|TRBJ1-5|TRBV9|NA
ASSAGANSNQPQH
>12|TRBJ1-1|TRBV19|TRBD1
ASRKTGVNTEAF
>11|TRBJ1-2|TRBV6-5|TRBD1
ASSYGTGEGYT
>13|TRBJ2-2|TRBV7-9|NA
ASSLPGLSAGELF
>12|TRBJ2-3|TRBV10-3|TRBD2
AISEGTSQNTQY